This passage covers 21 T cell receptor beta chains from one sample sequenced in a study of monozygotic twins with inflammatory bowel disease. TCRdb reanalyzed the 5' RACE reads and collapses them to one entry per CDR3 protein, without DNA. The sample holds more than 75,000 distinct CDR3 sequences. The sequenced material came from blood. These receptors were collected from a human donor with ulcerative colitis or Crohn's disease, or a healthy co-twin of an affected twin (not recorded which).

The V gene is TRBV7-7, the J gene TRBJ1-5; there is no DNA to check the TCRdb D call of TRBD1. The CDR3 has 14 residues. Germline V CDR1 and CDR2: SSHAT, FNYEAQ (reference sequence). CDR3: CASSREVSNQPQHF. The variable domain in full, with the rest retrieved from reference TRBV7-7 and TRBJ1-5, is GAGVSQSPRYKVTKRGQDVTLRCDPISSHATLYWYQQALGQGPEFLTYFNYEAQPDKSGLPSDRFSAERPEGSISTLTIQRTEQRDSAMYRCASSREVSNQPQHFGDGTRLSIL.

CDR3 sequence: CSARQGGRAYNEQFF. V usage is TRBV20-1 and J usage is TRBJ2-1; TCRdb selects TRBD1, and the lack of DNA leaves this call unchecked. The CDR3 is 15 residues long. CDR1 and CDR2 (germline): DFQATT, SNEGSKA (reference sequence).

This rearrangement joins TRBV6-5 to TRBJ2-1; TCRdb gives TRBD2 as the D gene, but with no DNA this cannot be confirmed. CDR1 is MNHEY and CDR2 is SVGAGI in the germline V gene. The CDR3 consists of 17 residues. CDR3: CASRRTQLAGAYNEQFF.

This chain uses TRBV3-1 with TRBJ1-2; absent DNA, TCRdb's TRBD1 call cannot be checked. Germline CDR1 is LGHDT and CDR2 is YNNKEL (reference sequence). This CDR3 region has 19 residues. The CDR3 loop reads CASSQGLTRTGPLVYGYTF.

The J gene is TRBJ2-5, the V gene TRBV3-1; TCRdb's D call, TRBD1, is unchecked because there is no DNA. The germline CDR1 and CDR2 sequences are LGHDT and YNNKEL (reference sequence). This CDR3 contains 15 residues. The CDR3 region is CASRDWDRNTETQYF.

CDR3: CASSLGPLGDTQYF. V is TRBV5-1 and J is TRBJ2-3. This CDR3 is built from 14 residues. Germline V lookup: CDR1 SGHRS, CDR2 YFSETQ. Full variable domain (rest looked up from reference TRBV5-1 and TRBJ2-3): KAGVTQTPRYLIKTRGQQVTLSCSPISGHRSVSWYQQTPGQGLQFLFEYFSETQRNKGNFPGRFSGRQFSNSRSEMNVSTLELGDSALYLCASSLGPLGDTQYFGPGTRLTVL.

The chain links TRBV5-5 to TRBJ1-5; the D gene TCRdb calls, TRBD1, cannot be checked with no DNA. CDR3 length equals 15 residues. Per germline, CDR1 SGHKS and CDR2 YYEKEE (reference sequence). The CDR3 region is CASSKGQGTQQPQHF.

CDR3: CSAETVANYGYTF. The V call is TRBV20-1, the J call TRBJ1-2. This CDR3 has 13 residues. CDR1 is DFQATT and CDR2 is SNEGSKA in the germline V gene (reference sequence).

This sequence joins TRBV12-3 or TRBV12-4 and TRBJ1-2; TCRdb's D call of TRBD1 is untestable without DNA. CDR3 length equals 17 residues. CDR3 sequence reads: CARRPLSGRGMLGGYTF.

This sequence joins TRBV5-1 and TRBJ2-2; TCRdb selects TRBD2, and the lack of DNA leaves this call unchecked. The CDR3 length is 14 residues. Germline CDR1 is SGHRS and CDR2 is YFSETQ. CDR3 region: CASEPGLGTGELFF.

The chain couples TRBV11-2 to TRBJ1-1; the TRBD1 assignment by TCRdb is unverifiable without DNA. Germline CDR1 and CDR2: SGHAT and FQNNGV. The CDR3 has 14 residues. This CDR3 reads CASSLATGAREAFF. Together with reference TRBV11-2 and TRBJ1-1, the CDR3 gives the full variable domain: EAGVAQSPRYKIIEKRQSVAFWCNPISGHATLYWYQQILGQGPKLLIQFQNNGVVDDSQLPKDRFSAERLKGVDSTLKIQPAKLEDSAVYLCASSLATGAREAFFGQGTRLTVV.

This chain connects TRBV5-6 to TRBJ2-1. The CDR3 is made up of 16 amino acids. From germline, CDR1 is SGHDT and CDR2 YYEEEE. The CDR3 is CASSLDREISYNEQFF.

The chain has TRBV5-1 and TRBJ1-6; as DNA is missing, the TRBD1 call by TCRdb cannot be tested. The CDR3 covers 15 residues. Germline V lookup: CDR1 SGHRS, CDR2 YFSETQ. This CDR3 reads CASSLVTGDNSPLHF.

The chain employs TRBV5-1 and TRBJ1-5; TCRdb indicates TRBD1, and absent DNA this call remains unverified. CDR1 and CDR2 (germline): SGHRS, YFSETQ. The CDR3 sequence is 14 residues long. CDR3 in amino acids: CASIATGGSQPQHF.

The V call is TRBV5-1, the J call TRBJ2-7; absent DNA, TCRdb's TRBD1 call cannot be checked. The germline CDR1 and CDR2 sequences are SGHRS and YFSETQ. The CDR3 is 14 amino acids. CDR3 amino acids: CASSLAPGVYEQYF. The full variable domain, completed using reference TRBV5-1 and TRBJ2-7, is KAGVTQTPRYLIKTRGQQVTLSCSPISGHRSVSWYQQTPGQGLQFLFEYFSETQRNKGNFPGRFSGRQFSNSRSEMNVSTLELGDSALYLCASSLAPGVYEQYFGPGTRLTVT.

This chain links TRBV11-2 with TRBJ1-6; TCRdb indicates TRBD1, and absent DNA this call remains unverified. Germline CDR1 SGHAT, CDR2 FQNNGV. CDR3 size: 13 residues. This CDR3 is CASAPGNNSPLHF.

The chain is built from TRBV20-1 and TRBJ1-2; with no DNA, the TCRdb D assignment of TRBD1 cannot be verified. Germline CDR1 and CDR2: DFQATT and SNEGSKA (reference sequence). This CDR3 spans 14 amino acids. Here the CDR3 reads CSAPLRQGAHGYTF.

The chain uses TRBV6-1 and TRBJ1-5; without DNA, the TCRdb call of TRBD1 cannot be checked. CDR3 size: 14 residues. CDR1 is MNHNS, CDR2 SASEGT, per germline. CDR3 region: CASRDRGLDQPQHF.

The rearrangement joins TRBV6-1 to TRBJ1-3; no DNA is available, so the TRBD1 call from TCRdb remains unchecked. The V gene's germline CDR1 is MNHNS and CDR2 SASEGT. This CDR3 has 15 amino acids. CDR3 region: CASSETGYSGNTIYF.

The chain couples TRBV7-8 to TRBJ2-7; TCRdb proposes TRBD2, but this gene call is untestable without DNA. The CDR3 sequence is 15 residues long. Germline-derived CDR1 and CDR2 are SGHVS and FQNEAQ. The CDR3 sequence: CASSLFGGMDYEQYF.

This rearrangement joins TRBV7-9 to TRBJ1-2. Looked up from germline, CDR1 is SEHNR and CDR2 is FQNEAQ (reference sequence). CDR3 length: 13 amino acids. The CDR3 protein is CASSLGGVYGYTF.